A single sample is the source of the 24 T cell receptor beta chains below, sequenced in a study of cytotoxic CD8 clonotypes in ibrutinib-treated CLL. The assay was immunoSEQ multiplex PCR, and TCRdb's table has in-frame clones only and misses some. Here the sample spans some 17,000 clones, 75% to 85% being singletons. The sequences come from PBMCs, collected before ibrutinib treatment. These receptors all come from a human donor with chronic lymphocytic leukemia.

V gene TRBV9 combines with J gene TRBJ2-1; D tentatively reads TRBD1 or TRBD2 (6 bases each). Germline-derived CDR1 and CDR2 are SGDLS and YYNGEE. V lost 2 bases to trimming and J lost 7 bases, with 13 bases between them. The CDR3 is 14 amino acids. The chain's CDR3 is CASSVYAGHNEQFF. The CDR3 nucleotides are TGTGCCAGCAGCGTTTATGCGGGACATAATGAGCAGTTCTTC.

This clone occurred a few times. CDR3 DNA sequence: TGTGCCAGCAATTCAAAAAGTGGGACGGGATCCTACGAGCAGTACTTC. Residues: CASNSKSGTGSYEQYF. The chain joins TRBV27 to TRBJ2-7; D tentatively reads TRBD1 or TRBD2 (5 bases each). The V gene lost 7 bases and the J gene lost 1 base, with 20 bases spanning the gap. Germline loops: CDR1 MNHEY, CDR2 SMNVEV (reference sequence). The CDR3 has 16 residues.

This clone was found once. This chain joins TRBV11-3 and TRBJ2-1; the match to TRBD2 covers 12 bases. V dropped 9 bases and J dropped 8; count of bases not matched to a gene: 8. The length of the CDR3 is 14 residues. Germline V CDR1 and CDR2: SGHNT, YENEEA. The CDR3 region has the DNA TGTGCCAGGACTCTAGCGGGAGGGCCAGATGAGCAGTTCTTC. Residues: CARTLAGGPDEQFF.

This clone was found a few times. The chain recombines TRBV10-3 with TRBJ1-5, with 9 bases matching TRBD1. J gave up 6 bases and V 5 bases, and 5 bases lay outside the gene matches. The CDR3 covers 14 residues. Germline-derived CDR1 and CDR2 are ENHRY and SYGVKD. CDR3 coding DNA: TGTGCCATCAGTTGGACAGGGGAGGGTCAGCCCCAGCATTTT. This encodes CAISWTGEGQPQHF.

The V and J genes are TRBV28 and TRBJ2-5; D is perhaps TRBD2 (6 bases). V shed 7 bases and J shed 4 bases, with 22 bases lying between them. Germline-derived CDR1 and CDR2 are MDHEN and SYDVKM. The CDR3 sequence is 16 residues long. The DNA of the CDR3 is TGTGCCAGCACCCCCATCGGGCTCGCGGAGGGAGAGACCCAGTACTTC. It yields the protein CASTPIGLAEGETQYF.

The chain uses TRBV20-1 and TRBJ2-1; TRBD2 is a possible D gene (6 bases). The CDR3 spans 9 residues. The V gene's germline CDR1 is DFQATT and CDR2 SNEGSKA (reference sequence). V lost 3 bases, J lost 15 bases, and 9 bases lay in between. The CDR3 DNA reads as TGCAGTGCTAGGTGGGAGGCGTTCTTC. Residues: CSARWEAFF.

The chain has TRBV2 and TRBJ2-1; weak D call: TRBD2 (6 bases). Trimming pared 6 bases from V and 10 bases from J, leaving 10 bases between. The CDR3 totals 11 residues. CDR1 and CDR2 (germline): SNHLY, FYNNEI. CDR3 sequence: CASRGGGEQFF. CDR3 nucleotides: TGTGCCAGCAGGGGGGGAGGAGAGCAGTTCTTC.

This clone has just a few counts. The chain uses TRBV7-3 and TRBJ2-1, with a weak D call TRBD2 (7 bases). Between the trimmed V and J ends, which lost 8 bases and 0 bases, there was a span of 14 bases. CDR1 and CDR2 from the germline V gene are SGHTA and FQGTGA. The CDR3 has 15 residues. CDR3 sequence (DNA): TGTGCCAGCGCCCGCGGGGGCGGCTCCTACAATGAGCAGTTCTTC. Translated: CASARGGGSYNEQFF.

CDR3 protein: CASSFPGPGGYGYTF. Written as DNA, the CDR3 is TGTGCCAGCAGCTTTCCGGGACCCGGGGGCTATGGCTACACCTTC. The chain links TRBV5-4 to TRBJ1-2; TRBD1 might be the D (5 bases). The germline V gene encodes CDR1 SGHNT and CDR2 YYREEE (reference sequence). V shed 2 bases and J shed 4 bases, with 15 bases lying between them. The CDR3 is made up of 15 amino acids.

The V gene is TRBV7-2, the J gene TRBJ2-3; D might be TRBD1 (5 bases). Deletions cut 3 bases from V and 0 bases from J, with 10 bases between. The germline gives CDR1 SGHTA, CDR2 FQGNSA. This CDR3 comprises 15 residues. CDR3: CASSLDDSSTDTQYF. The CDR3 DNA reads TGTGCCAGCAGCTTGGATGACAGTAGCACAGATACGCAGTATTTT.

CDR3 nucleotides: TGTGCCAGCAGCTCCTCTGCGCTAGGCACAGATACGCAGTATTTT. It encodes CASSSSALGTDTQYF. The V gene is TRBV7-3, the J gene TRBJ2-3; D is ambiguous. Trimming cost V 4 bases and J 1 base, with 12 bases left between them. The CDR3 is 15 residues long. Germline V gene data show CDR1 as SGHTA and CDR2 as FQGTGA.

The V call is TRBV5-1, the J call TRBJ1-1; possible D gene TRBD1, 5 bases. V lost 6 bases and J 1 base, leaving 13 bases between the germline ends. This CDR3 region has 14 residues. Germline values: CDR1 SGHRS, CDR2 YFSETQ. The CDR3 DNA reads as TGCGCCAGCAATTACGGGGGTCGGAACACTGAAGCTTTCTTT. Protein: CASNYGGRNTEAFF. The whole variable domain, remainder taken from reference TRBV5-1 and TRBJ1-1, is KAGVTQTPRYLIKTRGQQVTLSCSPISGHRSVSWYQQTPGQGLQFLFEYFSETQRNKGNFPGRFSGRQFSNSRSEMNVSTLELGDSALYLCASNYGGRNTEAFFGQGTRLTVV.

The chain has TRBV19 and TRBJ2-7; D uncertain. There are 13 residues in the CDR3. Trimming stripped 1 base from V and 3 bases from J, with 7 bases between. Per the germline V gene, CDR1 is LNHDA and CDR2 is SQIVND (reference sequence). The CDR3 spells CASSIVANYEQYF. In DNA form, the CDR3 reads TGTGCCAGTAGTATAGTCGCCAACTACGAGCAGTACTTC.

The rearrangement uses TRBV7-6 and TRBJ2-2, with D possibly TRBD1 on 6 matching bases. Looked up from germline, CDR1 is SGHVS and CDR2 is FNYEAQ. V was pared by 0 bases and J by 5 bases, with 10 bases between. This CDR3 comprises 15 residues. CDR3 bases: TGTGCCAGCAGCTTAGCTTCTACAGGGACCGGGGAGCTGTTTTTT. Its translation: CASSLASTGTGELFF.

This sequence joins TRBV9 and TRBJ1-3, with D unresolved. Germline CDR1 and CDR2: SGDLS and YYNGEE. This CDR3 region has 13 residues. V lost 3 bases and J 0 bases, leaving 4 bases between the germline ends. The CDR3 sequence: CASSAYSGNTIYF. DNA for the CDR3: TGTGCCAGCAGCGCCTACTCTGGAAACACCATATATTTT.

CDR3 DNA sequence: TGTGCCAGCAGCCTGACCTCTTCTACCATTCGGAATGAGCAGTTCTTC. The encoded protein is CASSLTSSTIRNEQFF. This chain links TRBV27 with TRBJ2-1; D unclear. The germline V gene encodes CDR1 MNHEY and CDR2 SMNVEV (reference sequence). V was cut by 6 bases and J by 7 bases, with 22 bases left in between. The CDR3 sequence is 16 residues long.

V usage is TRBV7-3 and J usage is TRBJ2-3; 12 nucleotides align to TRBD2. Trimming removed 5 bases from V and 6 bases from J; junction bases left unmatched: 9. The CDR3 is 16 residues long. CDR1 is SGHTA, CDR2 FQGTGA, per germline. CDR3 sequence reads: CASSPLAGGPSDTQYF. DNA for the CDR3: TGTGCCAGCAGCCCTCTAGCGGGAGGGCCCTCGGATACGCAGTATTTT.

The chain combines TRBV29-1 with TRBJ2-2, with D possibly TRBD1 on 5 matching bases. The CDR3 runs 15 residues. The germline V gene encodes CDR1 SQVTM and CDR2 ANQGSEA. Trimming removed 0 bases from V and 4 bases from J, with 12 bases in between. In nucleotides, the CDR3 is TGCAGCGTTGAAGATCCCAGGGCGATCACCGGGGAGCTGTTTTTT. It is translated as CSVEDPRAITGELFF.

This clone was counted a few times. V is TRBV9 and J is TRBJ1-2; D gene unclear. Trimming cost V 3 bases and J 8 bases, with 14 bases left between them. This CDR3 spans 13 amino acids. Germline-derived CDR1 and CDR2 are SGDLS and YYNGEE. CDR3 nucleotides: TGTGCCAGCAGCGCACCGAGTTTACGGGGCTACACCTTC. Translated, it gives CASSAPSLRGYTF.

The chain couples TRBV2 to TRBJ1-1, with D tentatively TRBD1 (5 bases). Germline lookup yields CDR1 SNHLY and CDR2 FYNNEI. This CDR3 has 14 amino acids. Between the trimmed V and J ends, which lost 2 bases and 5 bases, there was a span of 12 bases. DNA of the CDR3: TGTGCCAGCAGTGAAAGATGGGGCGCGACTGAAGCTTTCTTT. Encoded protein: CASSERWGATEAFF.

CDR3 in amino acids: CASSQEDRQETQYF. CDR3 DNA sequence: TGTGCCAGCAGCCAAGAGGACAGGCAAGAGACCCAGTACTTC. The chain combines TRBV4-2 with TRBJ2-5, with 7 positions matching TRBD1. The ends lost 0 bases at V and 2 bases at J; junction bases unmatched: 0. The germline V gene encodes CDR1 LGHNA and CDR2 YNFKEQ. This CDR3 comprises 14 residues.

This clone was found once. The chain employs TRBV18 and TRBJ1-1; 8 bases are a match to TRBD1. CDR3 length: 14 residues. Germline trimming cut 3 bases from V and 6 bases from J; bases unmatched to any gene: 6. Germline-derived CDR1 and CDR2 are KGHSH and LQKENI. The CDR3 loop reads CASSPLVDRAEAFF. DNA for the CDR3: TGTGCCAGCTCACCTTTAGTGGACAGGGCTGAAGCTTTCTTT.

This clone was counted once. The chain recombines TRBV19 with TRBJ2-1, with 13 bases identical to TRBD2. CDR3 length: 13 amino acids. Germline values: CDR1 LNHDA, CDR2 SQIVND (reference sequence). J gave up 7 bases and V 10 bases, and 4 bases lay outside the gene matches. The CDR3 nucleotides read TGTGCCACCTTACTAGCGGGAGGGAATGAGCAGTTCTTC. It encodes CATLLAGGNEQFF.

This sequence joins TRBV28 and TRBJ1-1; D gene uncertain. Germline CDR1 reads MDHEN; CDR2 reads SYDVKM. The V gene lost 8 bases and the J gene lost 1 base, with 8 bases spanning the gap. The CDR3 is 12 residues long. CDR3 bases: TGTGCCAGCCTCCAAGGGAACACTGAAGCTTTCTTT. Its protein is CASLQGNTEAFF.